This T cell receptor (beta chain) stems from a study of CD4+ T cells in melanoma. Notes on this clone: Antigen specificity is unknown.

Study-wide results and caveats: Diverse differentiation states were reported for melanoma neoantigen-specific CD4+ T cells.

Looked up from germline, CDR1 is SGHDT and CDR2 is YYEEEE. CDR3 length equals 17 residues. Trimming left V 0 bases short and J 7 bases short, with 23 bases between. Some clones are missing from TCRdb's copy, which holds only in-frame ones; the method was immunoSEQ multiplex PCR. The repertoire includes roughly 10,000 clones, 55% to 75% of them detected once, and 13% to 15% sits in the top ten. The TCR was taken from a human donor with melanoma. This chain uses TRBV5-6 with TRBJ2-7; D uncertain. The material sequenced was cells from a culture (not recorded whether cultured in vitro). This chain's CDR3 is CASSLAGTSWSPREQYF. The CDR3 DNA follows: TGTGCCAGCAGCTTGGCCGGAACGAGCTGGAGCCCGAGGGAGCAGTACTTC. The entire variable domain, with the rest obtained from reference TRBV5-6 and TRBJ2-7, is as follows: DAGVTQSPTHLIKTRGQQVTLRCSPKSGHDTVSWYQQALGQGPQFIFQYYEEEERQRGNFPDRFSGHQFPNYSSELNVNALLLGDSALYLCASSLAGTSWSPREQYFGPGTRLTVT.